A single sample gave rise to the 25 T cell receptor beta chains below, sequenced in a study of T cells in Graves' hyperthyroidism and ophthalmopathy. From RNA transcripts, TCR beta CDR3 regions were amplified. HTBI primers drove first-round RT-PCR of the TCR CDR3. TCRdb analysed the multiplex PCR reads with MiXCR anew, one entry per CDR3 protein. Here the sample spans 350,000 to 400,000 distinct CDR3 sequences, 19% being singletons. Sequencing input: blood. The receptors were gathered from a woman aged 18-30 years with Graves' hyperthyroidism.

This clonotype was recorded a few times. The chain carries TRBV11-2 and TRBJ1-1; D possibly corresponds to TRBD1 (5 bases). The CDR3 loop spans 12 amino acids. Germline-derived CDR1 and CDR2 are SGHAT and FQNNGV. Trimming took 6 bases from V and 6 from J, leaving 11 bases between them. CDR3 bases: TGTGCCAGCAGTGAGGGGTCCCCTGAAGCTTTCTTT. This gives the protein CASSEGSPEAFF.

This clonotype appeared many times. The chain joins TRBV4-1 to TRBJ1-5; maybe TRBD1 (6 bases). The CDR3 spans 15 residues. Trimming pared 3 bases from V and 1 base from J, leaving 10 bases between. Germline V gives CDR1 MGHRA, CDR2 YSYEKL. This CDR3 is CASSQVGGSNQPQHF. DNA of the CDR3: TGCGCCAGCAGCCAGGTAGGGGGGAGCAATCAGCCCCAGCATTTT.

This chain links TRBV3-1 with TRBJ2-5; D might be TRBD1 or TRBD2, each matching 5 bases. The CDR3 spans 13 residues. Trimming shortened V by 2 bases and J by 4 bases, and 8 bases separated the two germline ends. Germline-derived CDR1 and CDR2 are LGHDT and YNNKEL (reference sequence). The CDR3 is CASSQRGTETQYF. The CDR3 nucleotides read TGTGCCAGCAGCCAACGAGGGACAGAGACCCAGTACTTC.

This clonotype was counted at least ten times. The CDR3 DNA is TGCAGTGCGCCGGACAGGAGAACCTATGGCTACACCTTC. Residues: CSAPDRRTYGYTF. The genes are TRBV20-1 and TRBJ1-2, with 7 bases matching TRBD1. CDR3 length: 13 amino acids. V was pared by 6 bases and J by 4 bases, with 8 bases of the junction left unmatched. Per germline, CDR1 DFQATT and CDR2 SNEGSKA (reference sequence).

At least ten counts were recorded for this clonotype. This chain connects TRBV20-1 to TRBJ1-3, with a tentative D call TRBD1 (5 bases). This CDR3 has 12 residues. Trimming took off 5 bases at V and 5 bases at J, with 10 bases between the two ends. Germline CDR1 and CDR2: DFQATT and SNEGSKA (reference sequence). As DNA, the CDR3 is TGCAGTGCTCCGGAGGGGAGAAACACCATATATTTT. Residues: CSAPEGRNTIYF.

There are many counts of this clonotype. Relative to the germline gene, one junction end is altered; a read error may explain this. The rearrangement uses TRBV7-2 and TRBJ1-2; perhaps TRBD1 as D (5 bases). Germline values: CDR1 SGHTA, CDR2 FQGNSA. The CDR3 totals 13 residues. The CDR3 sequence: CASSLDSGTRGSF. CDR3 coding DNA: TGTGCCAGCAGCTTAGATTCAGGGACGAGGGGCTCCTTC.

This clonotype has just a few counts. This chain uses TRBV2 with TRBJ1-1; D is uncertain. The germline gives CDR1 SNHLY, CDR2 FYNNEI. The CDR3 is 15 residues long. Trimming shortened V by 5 bases and J by 1 base, and 14 bases separated the two germline ends. CDR3 protein: CASSTPGLRNTEAFF. The DNA of the CDR3 is TGTGCCAGCAGTACCCCGGGCCTAAGGAACACTGAAGCTTTCTTT.

This clonotype was counted many times. The chain recombines TRBV6-5 with TRBJ1-3; perhaps TRBD1 as D (5 bases). The CDR3 sequence is 13 residues long. The V end was cut by 2 bases, the J end by 4 bases, with 6 bases between. Germline V gene data show CDR1 as MNHEY and CDR2 as SVGAGI. CDR3 protein: CASSYEGGNTIYF. The CDR3 DNA reads TGTGCCAGCAGTTACGAGGGGGGAAACACCATATATTTT.

This clonotype was recorded at least ten times. This chain links TRBV20-1 with TRBJ2-5; D might be TRBD2 (7 bases). Germline-derived CDR1 and CDR2 are DFQATT and SNEGSKA (reference sequence). V was cut by 3 bases and J by 5 bases, with 13 bases left in between. This CDR3 spans 13 amino acids. CDR3 sequence: CSASGGPGETQYF. The CDR3 DNA is TGCAGTGCTAGCGGGGGGCCGGGGGAGACCCAGTACTTC.

The rearrangement joins TRBV30 to TRBJ1-1; no reliable D call. Trimming left V 6 bases short and J 2 bases short, with 13 bases between. Germline V gene data show CDR1 as GTSNPN and CDR2 as SVGIG (reference sequence). The CDR3 runs 13 residues. The CDR3 loop reads CACAKGSNTEAFF. CDR3 DNA sequence: TGTGCCTGTGCCAAGGGCAGTAACACTGAAGCTTTCTTT.

The chain is built from TRBV5-1 and TRBJ2-5, with D perhaps TRBD1 (5 bases). Trimming removed 4 bases at V and 5 bases at J, with 18 bases between. The CDR3 extends over 15 amino acids. Germline V gene lookup returns CDR1 SGHRS and CDR2 YFSETQ. CDR3 amino acids: CASSLSWGVHETQYF. CDR3 in DNA: TGCGCCAGCAGCCTTTCGTGGGGCGTCCATGAGACCCAGTACTTC. Full variable domain (rest looked up from reference TRBV5-1 and TRBJ2-5): KAGVTQTPRYLIKTRGQQVTLSCSPISGHRSVSWYQQTPGQGLQFLFEYFSETQRNKGNFPGRFSGRQFSNSRSEMNVSTLELGDSALYLCASSLSWGVHETQYFGPGTRLLVL.

The genes are TRBV9 and TRBJ2-5; D gene ambiguous. The CDR3 covers 17 residues. The V gene's germline CDR1 is SGDLS and CDR2 YYNGEE. The V and J ends lost 4 bases and 3 bases respectively, with 22 bases between them. In DNA, the CDR3 is TGTGCCAGCAGCCCCGCGGCTAGTCCCCTAAGAAAAGAGACCCAGTACTTC. Protein: CASSPAASPLRKETQYF.

This clonotype was counted a single time. The V gene is TRBV6-5, the J gene TRBJ2-5, with D hard to call. CDR1 MNHEY and CDR2 SVGAGI come from the germline V gene. V lost 2 bases to trimming and J lost 1 base, with 8 bases between them. The CDR3 length is 14 residues. The CDR3 sequence is CASSYGYLQETQYF. CDR3 bases: TGTGCCAGCAGTTACGGCTACCTCCAAGAGACCCAGTACTTC.

This clonotype was observed at least ten times. V gene TRBV18 combines with J gene TRBJ2-5; TRBD1 matches 8 bases. Germline CDR1 reads KGHSH; CDR2 reads LQKENI. This CDR3 spans 14 amino acids. The V and J ends lost 3 bases and 5 bases, in that order; junction bases with no gene match: 5. For the CDR3, the DNA is TGTGCCAGCTCACCTGACAGGGGTAGTGAGACCCAGTACTTC. Amino acids: CASSPDRGSETQYF.

Ten or more counts support this clonotype. The rearrangement links TRBV6-1 to TRBJ1-2; D ambiguous. V gave up 2 bases and J gave up 6 bases, with 7 bases separating them. CDR3 size: 12 residues. Per germline, CDR1 MNHNS and CDR2 SASEGT. The CDR3 loop reads CASSEWFDGYTF. The CDR3 DNA reads TGTGCCAGCAGTGAATGGTTTGATGGCTACACCTTC.

Ten or more counts support this clonotype. The chain uses TRBV12-3 or TRBV12-4 and TRBJ1-2; D unresolved. The CDR3 runs 14 residues. The V gene lost 5 bases and the J gene lost 5 bases, with 15 bases spanning the gap. The CDR3 DNA is TGTGCCAGCAGTCCCAGACGGGGTGGATATGGCTACACCTTC. It is translated as CASSPRRGGYGYTF.

The chain joins TRBV5-6 to TRBJ1-1; D remains ambiguous. V was clipped by 0 bases and J by 6 bases, with 18 bases between them. CDR1 is SGHDT and CDR2 is YYEEEE in the germline V gene. The CDR3 loop spans 16 amino acids. The CDR3 DNA sequence: TGTGCCAGCAGCTTGGAGAGGGATGGCTCCCGGTCTGAAGCTTTCTTT. Its protein is CASSLERDGSRSEAFF.

This clonotype was observed many times. The rearrangement joins TRBV12-3 or TRBV12-4 to TRBJ2-5; D ambiguous. The V and J ends lost 3 bases and 4 bases respectively, with 12 bases between them. CDR3 length equals 14 residues. In DNA form, the CDR3 reads TGTGCCAGCAGTTTTCCCCCTCACCGAGAGACCCAGTACTTC. This codes for CASSFPPHRETQYF.

This clonotype occurred many times. The V gene is TRBV30, the J gene TRBJ2-5; 9 bases are shared with TRBD2. The germline gives CDR1 GTSNPN, CDR2 SVGIG (reference sequence). V was pared by 0 bases and J by 1 base, with 6 bases of the junction left unmatched. The CDR3 loop spans 16 amino acids. Here the CDR3 reads CAWSVRSGGLQETQYF. Written as DNA, the CDR3 is TGTGCCTGGAGTGTACGTAGCGGGGGCCTCCAAGAGACCCAGTACTTC.

In the case of this clonotype: A read error may be the cause here, since a much bigger clone is one base away. The CDR3 nucleotides read TGCAGTGCTAGAGACAGGGCTGGCGGGGGTCTCGAGCAGTACTTC. Protein sequence: CSARDRAGGGLEQYF. The V call is TRBV20-1, the J call TRBJ2-7; 7 positions agree with TRBD2. V shed 0 bases and J 6 bases; nucleotides not matched to a gene: 11. The CDR3 has 15 amino acids. Germline V CDR1 and CDR2: DFQATT, SNEGSKA (reference sequence).

The table lists this clonotype with many counts. The chain has TRBV19 and TRBJ2-7; 9 bases match TRBD1. CDR1 is LNHDA and CDR2 is SQIVND in the germline V gene (reference sequence). This CDR3 region has 15 residues. The trim removed 4 bases at V and 3 bases at J, leaving 7 bases unmatched. The CDR3 here is CASSTTGQGIYEQYF. Here the CDR3 DNA reads TGTGCCAGTAGTACCACGGGACAGGGAATCTACGAGCAGTACTTC.

This clonotype was recorded many times. J is TRBJ1-1 and V is TRBV7-8, with D unresolved. With 3 bases removed from V and 1 base from J, the gap between germline ends came to 9 bases. CDR1 is SGHVS, CDR2 FQNEAQ, per germline. This CDR3 is 14 amino acids long. CDR3 in DNA: TGTGCCAGCAGCTTTCACGAGTGGAACACTGAAGCTTTCTTT. Its translation: CASSFHEWNTEAFF.

This clonotype has at least ten counts. The chain links TRBV24-1 to TRBJ1-2; no firm D call. V gave up 3 bases and J gave up 4 bases, with 11 bases separating them. Germline CDR1 and CDR2: KGHDR and SFDVKD. The CDR3 spans 14 residues. The CDR3 protein is CATSDPGVSYGYTF. CDR3 nucleotide sequence: TGTGCCACCAGTGATCCCGGGGTTAGCTATGGCTACACCTTC.

This clonotype was seen more than once but under ten times. A much larger clone differs by one base, so this may be a read error. This CDR3 fails to terminate in the conserved phenylalanine or tryptophan, so it likely reflects a read error. This chain joins TRBV20-1 and TRBJ1-2, with 7 bases aligning to TRBD1. This CDR3 comprises 12 residues. Germline loops: CDR1 DFQATT, CDR2 SNEGSKA (reference sequence). This CDR3 reads CRVTGANYGYTS. In nucleotides, the CDR3 is TGCAGGGTTACAGGGGCCAACTATGGCTACACCTCC.

The sample holds a few counts of this clonotype. This chain joins TRBV14 and TRBJ1-2, with TRBD1 identical over 7 bases. Germline CDR1 is SGHDN and CDR2 is FVKESK. This CDR3 spans 13 amino acids. With V trimmed by 1 base and J by 7 bases, 3 bases remained unmatched. The DNA for the CDR3 is TGTGCCAGCAGCCAAGGGAGGGGGCTTGGCTACACCTTC. This sequence encodes CASSQGRGLGYTF.